The next 30 T cell receptor beta chains were all read from a single sample in a study of OX40 agonist ivuxolimab in advanced cancers. Some clones are missing from TCRdb's copy, which holds only in-frame ones; the method was immunoSEQ multiplex PCR. The sample lists approximately 82,000 clones; over 80% were seen once. The sequencing here drew on CD4+ or CD8+ T cells sorted from blood, taken in a trial of the OX40 agonist ivuxolimab. These receptors came from an adult with an advanced solid tumor such as melanoma, head and neck, liver or kidney cancer.

The table lists this clone with a few counts. The chain is built from TRBV6-5 and TRBJ1-1; D is ambiguous. Trimming cost V 5 bases and J 3 bases, with 16 bases left between them. The CDR3 totals 15 residues. Germline V gene sequence: CDR1 MNHEY, CDR2 SVGAGI. CDR3 bases: TGTGCCAGCAGTCCCGCGGCAGTAAGGGACACTGAAGCTTTCTTT. Translated: CASSPAAVRDTEAFF.

In regard to this clone: The junction departs from germline at one end; a sequencing error may be responsible. The chain is built from TRBV7-7 and TRBJ1-2; D gene unclear. CDR3 length: 14 residues. From germline, CDR1 is SSHAT and CDR2 FNYEAQ (reference sequence). CDR3 region: CASRPVGRFYGYTF. In nucleotides, the CDR3 is TGTGCTAGCAGGCCGGTAGGGAGGTTTTATGGCTACACCTTC.

This clone appeared a few times. This sequence joins TRBV6-6 and TRBJ1-6, with a weak D call TRBD1 (5 bases). From germline, CDR1 is MNHNY and CDR2 SVGAGI (reference sequence). Trimming removed 4 bases from V and 7 bases from J, with 17 bases in between. The CDR3 spans 16 residues. The CDR3 is CASSSRSMGENSPLHF. CDR3 DNA: TGTGCCAGCAGTTCCCGAAGTATGGGGGAGAATTCACCCCTCCACTTT.

The chain couples TRBV10-2 to TRBJ1-4, with 8 bases matching TRBD1. Trimming removed 6 bases from V and 6 bases from J; junction bases left unmatched: 9. Per the germline V gene, CDR1 is WSHSY and CDR2 is SAAADI. This CDR3 is built from 15 residues. The CDR3 spells CASRDRDAVDEKLFF. The CDR3 nucleotides are TGCGCCAGCAGGGACAGGGACGCCGTAGATGAAAAACTGTTTTTT.

V and J are TRBV30 and TRBJ2-3; 8 nucleotides match TRBD1. CDR3 length: 14 amino acids. Germline lookup yields CDR1 GTSNPN and CDR2 SVGIG (reference sequence). After removal of 2 bases from V and 4 bases from J, the junction contained 5 bases not matched to a gene. Here the CDR3 reads CAWSTGGGPDTQYF. CDR3 nucleotide sequence: TGTGCCTGGAGTACAGGGGGAGGCCCAGATACGCAGTATTTT.

V is TRBV7-3 and J is TRBJ2-7; a weak D match, TRBD1 (5 bases). From germline, CDR1 is SGHTA and CDR2 FQGTGA. Trimming removed 4 bases at V and 3 bases at J, with 13 bases between. The CDR3 totals 14 residues. Written as DNA, the CDR3 is TGTGCCAGCAGCTCCAGGGTTGTGGGCTACGAGCAGTACTTC. Its protein product is CASSSRVVGYEQYF.

This chain links TRBV5-4 with TRBJ1-2; 9 bases map to TRBD1. Germline V gene sequence: CDR1 SGHNT, CDR2 YYREEE (reference sequence). The CDR3 totals 13 residues. Trimming cost V 6 bases and J 8 bases; bases outside gene matches: 8. The CDR3 sequence: CASITQGARGYTF. CDR3 nucleotides: TGTGCCAGCATCACACAGGGGGCGCGGGGCTACACCTTC.

The chain has TRBV7-2 and TRBJ1-1, with D hard to call. This CDR3 is 15 amino acids long. V was pared by 1 base and J by 0 bases, with 9 bases between. Germline CDR1 reads SGHTA; CDR2 reads FQGNSA. The CDR3 DNA sequence: TGTGCCAGCAGCTTAGTGTCTCAGCTGAACACTGAAGCTTTCTTT. This codes for CASSLVSQLNTEAFF.

This sequence joins TRBV7-2 and TRBJ2-2; unclear D gene. V lost 2 bases and J 6 bases, leaving 7 bases between the germline ends. The CDR3 runs to 13 residues. Germline V CDR1 and CDR2: SGHTA, FQGNSA. The CDR3 sequence is CASSLLGAGELFF. CDR3 DNA sequence: TGTGCCAGCAGCTTACTTGGGGCCGGGGAGCTGTTTTTT. Together with reference TRBV7-2 and TRBJ2-2, the CDR3 gives the full variable domain: GAGVSQSPSNKVTEKGKDVELRCDPISGHTALYWYRQSLGQGLEFLIYFQGNSAPDKSGLPSDRFSAERTGGSVSTLTIQRTQQEDSAVYLCASSLLGAGELFFGEGSRLTVL.

This chain links TRBV9 with TRBJ1-3, with TRBD1 as a possible D gene (6 bases). Germline-derived CDR1 and CDR2 are SGDLS and YYNGEE. Trimming stripped 2 bases from V and 2 bases from J, with 14 bases between. The CDR3 is 16 residues long. The CDR3 loop reads CASSVGTRTPGNTIYF. CDR3 nucleotides: TGTGCCAGCAGCGTTGGGACAAGGACCCCTGGAAACACCATATATTTT.

This clone was recorded only once. CDR3 coding DNA: TGCGCCAGCAGTCCTCGAACTGGAAGTTACGAGCAGTACTTC. It yields the protein CASSPRTGSYEQYF. V gene TRBV10-2 combines with J gene TRBJ2-5, with no clear D. The J call may be incorrect, as the DNA end agrees better with TRBJ2-7. CDR1 is WSHSY and CDR2 is SAAADI in the germline V gene. The CDR3 has 14 residues.

The chain employs TRBV9 and TRBJ2-2; weak D call: TRBD2 (6 bases). The V gene lost 7 bases and the J gene lost 1 base, with 11 bases spanning the gap. Germline loops: CDR1 SGDLS, CDR2 YYNGEE. The CDR3 runs to 14 residues. The CDR3 nucleotides are TGTGCCAGCCAAGGAGCGGGGAACACCGGGGAGCTGTTTTTT. Translation: CASQGAGNTGELFF.

The CDR3 sequence: CASSPQGTTNTDTQYF. CDR3 DNA: TGTGCCAGCAGTCCCCAGGGGACTACCAACACAGATACGCAGTATTTT. The V and J genes are TRBV2 and TRBJ2-3, with D perhaps matching TRBD2 (7 bases). Germline assignment: CDR1 SNHLY and CDR2 FYNNEI. This CDR3 is 16 amino acids long. Trimming cost V 5 bases and J 2 bases, with 17 bases left between them.

The chain links TRBV6-1 to TRBJ2-7; D remains ambiguous. The germline V gene encodes CDR1 MNHNS and CDR2 SASEGT. The CDR3 spans 14 residues. Between the trimmed V and J ends, which lost 7 bases and 0 bases, there was a span of 13 bases. The CDR3 DNA is TGTGCCAGCATCCGTCAGGAACTCTCCTACGAGCAGTACTTC. Translation gives CASIRQELSYEQYF.

This rearrangement joins TRBV6-5 to TRBJ1-2; TRBD1 aligns across 8 bases. J lost 4 bases, V lost 6 bases, and 10 bases had no gene match. Per germline, CDR1 MNHEY and CDR2 SVGAGI. This CDR3 comprises 15 residues. CDR3 loop: CASSHRQGQVYGYTF. Here the CDR3 DNA reads TGTGCCAGCAGCCACCGACAGGGGCAGGTCTATGGCTACACCTTC.

This chain's CDR3 is CASSPTGAGGYTF. CDR3 nucleotides: TGTGCCAGCAGCCCAACGGGGGCGGGTGGCTACACCTTC. The rearrangement uses TRBV6-5 and TRBJ1-2, with D possibly TRBD1 on 6 matching bases. CDR1 is MNHEY and CDR2 is SVGAGI in the germline V gene. The CDR3 totals 13 residues. V lost 6 bases, J lost 7 bases, and 15 bases lay in between.

The chain links TRBV6-1 to TRBJ1-6; D uncertain. The V and J ends lost 3 bases and 7 bases respectively, with 10 bases between them. This CDR3 contains 14 residues. The germline gives CDR1 MNHNS, CDR2 SASEGT. The CDR3 bases are TGTGCCAGCAGTGATCTGGGGTGGAATTCACCCCTCCACTTT. It translates to CASSDLGWNSPLHF.

This clone has at least ten counts. The chain links TRBV6-5 to TRBJ1-6; weak D call: TRBD1 (6 bases). V dropped 7 bases and J dropped 5 bases, with 12 bases sitting between them. Per germline, CDR1 MNHEY and CDR2 SVGAGI. This CDR3 has 14 amino acids. The CDR3 DNA reads TGTGCCAGCAAAGAGGGGGTCCATAATTCACCCCTCCACTTT. This translates into CASKEGVHNSPLHF.

This rearrangement joins TRBV14 to TRBJ2-1, with 9 nucleotides matching TRBD1. CDR1 SGHDN and CDR2 FVKESK come from the germline V gene. CDR3 length equals 15 residues. V dropped 8 bases and J dropped 4; count of bases not matched to a gene: 9. The CDR3 is CASRPGTGSYNEQFF. The CDR3 DNA reads as TGTGCCAGCCGCCCCGGGACAGGGTCGTACAATGAGCAGTTCTTC.

The chain combines TRBV7-9 with TRBJ1-5; the D is unclear. Germline loops: CDR1 SEHNR, CDR2 FQNEAQ (reference sequence). V dropped 1 base and J dropped 6 bases, with 7 bases sitting between them. The CDR3 has 13 residues. For the CDR3, the DNA is TGTGCCAGCAGCTTAGGGGTGAGTCAGCCCCAGCATTTT. This translates into CASSLGVSQPQHF.

This rearrangement joins TRBV7-9 to TRBJ2-7; TRBD1 might be the D (6 bases). V was pared by 2 bases and J by 4 bases, with 12 bases between. CDR3 length: 14 amino acids. The germline gives CDR1 SEHNR, CDR2 FQNEAQ (reference sequence). CDR3 in amino acids: CASSLRGTSYEQYF. The CDR3 DNA sequence: TGTGCCAGCAGCTTAAGGGGGACATCATACGAGCAGTACTTC.

The chain combines TRBV2 with TRBJ2-5; unclear D gene. TRBJ2-7 matches the DNA end more closely, so the J call is doubtful. The CDR3 sequence is 13 residues long. The germline CDR1 and CDR2 sequences are SNHLY and FYNNEI. DNA of the CDR3: TGTGCCAGCAGTGGGAACGACGGGTACGAGCAGTACTTC. This translates into CASSGNDGYEQYF.

This clone was detected only a few times. The V and J genes are TRBV7-3 and TRBJ2-5; D possibly corresponds to TRBD2 (6 bases). This CDR3 has 12 residues. V lost 5 bases and J lost 7, with 11 bases in between. The V gene's germline CDR1 is SGHTA and CDR2 FQGTGA. The CDR3 sequence: CASSEEGRTQYF. In DNA, the CDR3 is TGTGCCAGCAGCGAGGAGGGGCGGACCCAGTACTTC.

The chain is built from TRBV11-2 and TRBJ1-1; 9 bases map to TRBD1. The CDR3 totals 14 residues. Losses at the gene ends were 4 bases for V and 4 bases for J; bases not matched to a gene: 4. Germline V gives CDR1 SGHAT, CDR2 FQNNGV. The CDR3 nucleotides are TGTGCCAGCAGCTCAGGGACAGGGAGCACTGAAGCTTTCTTT. Protein sequence: CASSSGTGSTEAFF.

This chain links TRBV5-4 with TRBJ2-1; D is unclear. This CDR3 comprises 16 residues. CDR1 and CDR2 from the germline V gene are SGHNT and YYREEE (reference sequence). V lost 0 bases to trimming and J lost 3 bases, with 13 bases between them. CDR3 sequence reads: CASSLGGLGGYNEQFF. CDR3 coding DNA: TGTGCCAGCAGCTTGGGTGGGCTAGGTGGCTACAATGAGCAGTTCTTC.

J is TRBJ2-1 and V is TRBV10-3, with a possible D match to TRBD1 (5 bases). The V end was cut by 0 bases, the J end by 0 bases, with 9 bases between. CDR3 length: 16 amino acids. Germline assignment: CDR1 ENHRY and CDR2 SYGVKD. The CDR3 DNA reads as TGTGCCATCAGTGAGTCGAGGACAAGCTCCTACAATGAGCAGTTCTTC. This codes for CAISESRTSSYNEQFF.

This clone was picked up one time. This chain links TRBV7-3 with TRBJ2-6, with unresolved D. V was trimmed by 3 bases and J by 1 base, leaving 7 bases between them. The CDR3 runs 15 residues. The germline V gene has CDR1 SGHTA and CDR2 FQGTGA. The CDR3 is CASSLLGSGANVLTF. The CDR3 coding sequence is TGTGCCAGCAGCTTGCTGGGGTCTGGGGCCAACGTCCTGACTTTC.

Comment on this clone: At the DNA level, this CDR3 is encoded by other sequences in the same sample as well. CDR3 bases: TGTGCCAGCTCACCACAGGGGCGGGACGAGCAGTACTTC. It translates to CASSPQGRDEQYF. V gene TRBV18 combines with J gene TRBJ2-7, with D perhaps matching TRBD1 or TRBD2 (5 bases each). This CDR3 is 13 amino acids long. Germline lookup yields CDR1 KGHSH and CDR2 LQKENI. Between the trimmed V and J ends, which lost 1 base and 5 bases, there was a span of 9 bases.

The chain has TRBV19 and TRBJ1-6, with TRBD1 identical over 10 bases. This CDR3 is built from 16 residues. V shed 2 bases and J 18 bases; nucleotides not matched to a gene: 16. CDR1 is LNHDA and CDR2 is SQIVND in the germline V gene (reference sequence). The CDR3 loop is CASSIRSLSGQGSYHF. The CDR3 bases are TGTGCCAGTAGTATAAGGTCCCTCTCGGGACAGGGGAGTTACCACTTT.

This chain joins TRBV7-9 and TRBJ2-1; no clear D gene. The germline V and J ends were trimmed by 1 base and 7 bases, with 8 bases remaining between them. The CDR3 loop spans 13 amino acids. CDR1 is SEHNR and CDR2 is FQNEAQ in the germline V gene (reference sequence). CDR3 DNA: TGTGCCAGCAGCTTAGGGACGGTAAATGAGCAGTTCTTC. Encoded protein: CASSLGTVNEQFF.